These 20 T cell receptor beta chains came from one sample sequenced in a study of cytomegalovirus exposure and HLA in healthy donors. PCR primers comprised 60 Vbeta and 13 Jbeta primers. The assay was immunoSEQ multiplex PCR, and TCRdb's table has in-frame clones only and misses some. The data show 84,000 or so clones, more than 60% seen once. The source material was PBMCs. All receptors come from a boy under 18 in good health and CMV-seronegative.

The CDR3 DNA follows: TGTGCCAGCAGCTTACCAGGGGGCGGCTATGGCTACACCTTC. It translates to CASSLPGGGYGYTF. The rearrangement uses TRBV7-2 and TRBJ1-2; TRBD1 matches at 8 bases. V was pared by 2 bases and J by 4 bases, with 3 bases of the junction left unmatched. This CDR3 has 14 residues. Germline V gene data show CDR1 as SGHTA and CDR2 as FQGNSA.

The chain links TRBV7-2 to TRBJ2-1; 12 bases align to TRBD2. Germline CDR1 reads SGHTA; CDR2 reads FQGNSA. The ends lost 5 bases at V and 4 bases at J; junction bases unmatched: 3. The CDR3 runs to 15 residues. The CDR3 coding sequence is TGTGCCAGCAGCCCGGGACTAGCGGGTTACAATGAGCAGTTCTTC. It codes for CASSPGLAGYNEQFF.

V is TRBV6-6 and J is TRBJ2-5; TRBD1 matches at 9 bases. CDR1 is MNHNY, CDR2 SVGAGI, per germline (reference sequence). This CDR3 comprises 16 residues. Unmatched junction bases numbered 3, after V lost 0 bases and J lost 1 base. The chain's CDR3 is CASSYSTGGSQETQYF. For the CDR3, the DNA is TGTGCCAGCAGTTACTCGACAGGGGGTAGCCAAGAGACCCAGTACTTC.

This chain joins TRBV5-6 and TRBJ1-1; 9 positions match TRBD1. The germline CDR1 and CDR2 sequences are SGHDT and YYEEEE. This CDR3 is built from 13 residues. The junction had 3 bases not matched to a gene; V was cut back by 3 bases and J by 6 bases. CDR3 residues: CASSSRQGAEAFF. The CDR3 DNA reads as TGTGCCAGCAGCTCTAGACAGGGGGCTGAAGCTTTCTTT.

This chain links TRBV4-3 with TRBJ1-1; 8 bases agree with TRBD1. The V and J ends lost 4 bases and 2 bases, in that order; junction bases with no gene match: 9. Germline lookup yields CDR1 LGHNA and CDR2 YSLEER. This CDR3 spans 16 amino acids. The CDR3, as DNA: TGCGCCAGCAGCCCCAGACCAGACAGGGGAAACACTGAAGCTTTCTTT. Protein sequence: CASSPRPDRGNTEAFF.

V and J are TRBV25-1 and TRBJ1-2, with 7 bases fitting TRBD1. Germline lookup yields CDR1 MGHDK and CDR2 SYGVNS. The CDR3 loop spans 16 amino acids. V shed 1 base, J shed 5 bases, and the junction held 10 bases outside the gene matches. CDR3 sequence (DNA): TGTGCCAGCAGTGAATCGGGAAGGGGGCAGCCATATGGCTACACCTTC. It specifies CASSESGRGQPYGYTF.

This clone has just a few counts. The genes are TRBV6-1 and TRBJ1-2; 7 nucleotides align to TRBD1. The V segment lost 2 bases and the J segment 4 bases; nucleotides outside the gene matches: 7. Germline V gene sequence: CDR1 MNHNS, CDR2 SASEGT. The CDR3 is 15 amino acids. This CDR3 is CASSETPGTVYGYTF. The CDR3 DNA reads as TGTGCCAGCAGTGAAACTCCCGGGACAGTCTATGGCTACACCTTC.

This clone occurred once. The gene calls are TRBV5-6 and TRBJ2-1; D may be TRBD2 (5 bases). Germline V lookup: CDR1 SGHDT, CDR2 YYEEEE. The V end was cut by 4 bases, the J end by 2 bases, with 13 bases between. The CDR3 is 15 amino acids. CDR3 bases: TGTGCCAGCAGCGGCGGACTGCACACCTACAATGAGCAGTTCTTC. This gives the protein CASSGGLHTYNEQFF.

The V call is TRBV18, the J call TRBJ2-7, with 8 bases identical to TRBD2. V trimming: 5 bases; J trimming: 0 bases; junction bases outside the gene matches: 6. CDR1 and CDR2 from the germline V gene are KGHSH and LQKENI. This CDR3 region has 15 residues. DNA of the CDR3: TGTGCCAGCTCAGCTCGGGAGGGCCTCTCCTACGAGCAGTACTTC. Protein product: CASSAREGLSYEQYF. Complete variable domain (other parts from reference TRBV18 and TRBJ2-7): NAGVMQNPRHLVRRRGQEARLRCSPMKGHSHVYWYRQLPEEGLKFMVYLQKENIIDESGMPKERFSAEFPKEGPSILRIQQVVRGDSAAYFCASSAREGLSYEQYFGPGTRLTVT.

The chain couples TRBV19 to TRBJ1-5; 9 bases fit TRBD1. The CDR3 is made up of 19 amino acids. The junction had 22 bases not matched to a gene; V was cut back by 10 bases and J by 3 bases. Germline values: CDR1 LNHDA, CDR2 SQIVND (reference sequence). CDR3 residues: CATNGAGTGWDRINQPQHF. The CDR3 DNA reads TGTGCCACCAACGGGGCCGGGACAGGGTGGGATAGGATCAATCAGCCCCAGCATTTT.

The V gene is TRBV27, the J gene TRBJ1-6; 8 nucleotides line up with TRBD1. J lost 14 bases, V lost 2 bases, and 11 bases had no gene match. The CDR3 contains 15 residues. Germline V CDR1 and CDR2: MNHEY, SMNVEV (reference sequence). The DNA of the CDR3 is TGTGCCAGCAGTTTACCCCCAGGGGGCCTCAATGCCCTCCACTTT. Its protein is CASSLPPGGLNALHF.

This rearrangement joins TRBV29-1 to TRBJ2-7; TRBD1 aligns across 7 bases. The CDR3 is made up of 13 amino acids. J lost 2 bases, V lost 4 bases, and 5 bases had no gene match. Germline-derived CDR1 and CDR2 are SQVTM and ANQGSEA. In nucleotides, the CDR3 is TGCAGCGTTGCGGGGACAGTTACCTACGAGCAGTACTTC. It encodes CSVAGTVTYEQYF.

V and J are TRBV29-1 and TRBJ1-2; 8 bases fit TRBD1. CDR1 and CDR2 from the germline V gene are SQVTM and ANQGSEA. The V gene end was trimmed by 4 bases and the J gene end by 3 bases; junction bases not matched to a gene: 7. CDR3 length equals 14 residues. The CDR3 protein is CSVGGQESDYGYTF. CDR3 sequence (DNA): TGCAGCGTTGGGGGACAGGAATCAGACTATGGCTACACCTTC. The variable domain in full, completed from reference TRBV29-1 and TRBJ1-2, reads SAVISQKPSRDICQRGTSLTIQCQVDSQVTMMFWYRQQPGQSLTLIATANQGSEATYESGFVIDKFPISRPNLTFSTLTVSNMSPEDSSIYLCSVGGQESDYGYTFGSGTRLTVV.

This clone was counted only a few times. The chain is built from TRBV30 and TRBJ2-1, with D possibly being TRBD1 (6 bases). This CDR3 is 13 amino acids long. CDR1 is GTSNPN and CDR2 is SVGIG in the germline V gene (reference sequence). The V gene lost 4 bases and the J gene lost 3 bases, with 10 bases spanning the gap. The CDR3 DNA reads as TGTGCCTGGACGGCAGGGGTCTACAATGAGCAGTTCTTC. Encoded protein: CAWTAGVYNEQFF.

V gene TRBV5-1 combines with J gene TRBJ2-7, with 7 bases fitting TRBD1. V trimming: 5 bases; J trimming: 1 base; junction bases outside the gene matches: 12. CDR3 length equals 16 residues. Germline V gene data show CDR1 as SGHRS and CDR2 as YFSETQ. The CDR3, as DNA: TGCGCCAGCAGTCGGTCCGGGACAGCCTATTCCTACGAGCAGTACTTC. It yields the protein CASSRSGTAYSYEQYF.

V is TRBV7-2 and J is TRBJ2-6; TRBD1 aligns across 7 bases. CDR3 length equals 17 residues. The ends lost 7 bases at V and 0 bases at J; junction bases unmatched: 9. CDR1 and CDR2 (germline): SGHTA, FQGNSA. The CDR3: CASTRQGRDSGANVLTF. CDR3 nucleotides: TGTGCCAGCACCCGACAGGGAAGGGACTCTGGGGCCAACGTCCTGACTTTC. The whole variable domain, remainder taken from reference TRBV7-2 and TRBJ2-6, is GAGVSQSPSNKVTEKGKDVELRCDPISGHTALYWYRQSLGQGLEFLIYFQGNSAPDKSGLPSDRFSAERTGGSVSTLTIQRTQQEDSAVYLCASTRQGRDSGANVLTFGAGSRLTVL.

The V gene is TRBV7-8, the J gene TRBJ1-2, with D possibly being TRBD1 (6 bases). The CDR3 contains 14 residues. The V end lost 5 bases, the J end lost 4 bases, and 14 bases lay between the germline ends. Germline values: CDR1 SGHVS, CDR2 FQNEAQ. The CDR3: CASSLGRGGYGYTF. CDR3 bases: TGTGCCAGCAGCCTCGGCAGGGGTGGCTATGGCTACACCTTC.

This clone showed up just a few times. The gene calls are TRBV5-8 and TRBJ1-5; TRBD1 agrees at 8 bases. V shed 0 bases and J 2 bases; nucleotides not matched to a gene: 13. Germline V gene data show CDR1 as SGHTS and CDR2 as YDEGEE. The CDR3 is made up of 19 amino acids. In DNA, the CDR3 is TGTGCCAGCAGCTTGGTTATCTCGGCAGGGGGCAAGGGCAATCAGCCCCAGCATTTT. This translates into CASSLVISAGGKGNQPQHF.

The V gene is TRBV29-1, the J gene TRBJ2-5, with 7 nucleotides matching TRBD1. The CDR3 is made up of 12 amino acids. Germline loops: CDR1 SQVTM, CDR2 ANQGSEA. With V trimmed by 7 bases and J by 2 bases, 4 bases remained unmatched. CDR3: CSARGQQETQYF. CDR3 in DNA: TGCAGCGCTAGGGGACAGCAAGAGACCCAGTACTTC.

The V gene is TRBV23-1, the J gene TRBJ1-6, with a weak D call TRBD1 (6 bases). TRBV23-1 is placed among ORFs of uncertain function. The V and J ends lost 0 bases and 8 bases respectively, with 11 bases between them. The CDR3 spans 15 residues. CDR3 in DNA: TGCGCCAGCAGTCAATCCTACAGGGTTGATTCACCCCTCCACTTT. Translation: CASSQSYRVDSPLHF.